This TCR beta chain was observed in a study of T cell responses to AZD1222 COVID-19 vaccine. Study in general: Second-dose intervals near 4 or 12 weeks were combined.

CDR3 length: 17 amino acids. Per germline, CDR1 SGDLS and CDR2 YYNGEE. The ends lost 2 bases at V and 0 bases at J; junction bases unmatched: 4. Study results and caveats: Spike-spanning, vaccine-associated CD4 TCRs were dominant at 160-218 and 743-854. Donors skewed white British and female; clonal diversity was possibly underestimated. At baseline, just 6 or 7 AZD1222 recipients tested seropositive.

This clone has only one observation. Antigen: not known. Other DNA sequences in the same sample also yield this CDR3. The repertoire was sequenced with immunoSEQ multiplex PCR; TCRdb's copy has only in-frame clones and lacks some. The sample yields 40,000 to 55,000 clones, around 81% seen once. This TCR derives from an adult in good health. The specimen comprised peripheral blood, sampled on day 0 of AZD1222 vaccination. The V gene is TRBV9, the J gene TRBJ1-3; 11 bases are shared with TRBD1. The chain's CDR3 is CASSVGTGGNSGNTIYF. CDR3 nucleotides: TGTGCCAGCAGCGTGGGGACAGGGGGTAACTCTGGAAACACCATATATTTT.